This entry lists 6 T cell receptor beta chains sequenced from one sample in a study of blood T cell repertoires in COVID-19. The data were produced by immunoSEQ multiplex PCR, yet TCRdb's version contains in-frame clones alone and is incomplete. The table includes around 31,000 clones, approximately 88% detected once. The sequenced material came from peripheral blood. These receptors came from a man aged 60 to 69 with COVID-19, enrolled during active disease.

The chain has TRBV5-8 and TRBJ2-7, with D perhaps TRBD1 (6 bases). Deletions cut 8 bases from V and 7 bases from J, with 13 bases between. Germline V gene sequence: CDR1 SGHTS, CDR2 YDEGEE. The CDR3 is 11 residues long. The CDR3, as DNA: TGTGCCAGTCGTAAGGGGGATGAGCAGTACTTC. Translation gives CASRKGDEQYF.

The chain recombines TRBV5-4 with TRBJ2-2; TRBD2 aligns across 7 bases. The CDR3 is made up of 16 amino acids. The V gene's germline CDR1 is SGHNT and CDR2 YYREEE (reference sequence). V was pared by 4 bases and J by 1 base, with 7 bases of the junction left unmatched. The CDR3 loop reads CASSKPERENTGELFF. The DNA of the CDR3 is TGTGCCAGCAGCAAGCCAGAGCGGGAGAACACCGGGGAGCTGTTTTTT.

CDR3 sequence reads: CAIRITTRDSLNEQFF. CDR3 in DNA: TGTGCCATCAGAATTACGACTAGGGATAGTTTGAATGAGCAGTTCTTC. The chain uses TRBV10-3 and TRBJ2-1; D is perhaps TRBD2 (6 bases). The CDR3 spans 16 residues. V was trimmed by 6 bases and J by 7 bases, leaving 22 bases between them. Germline CDR1 and CDR2: ENHRY and SYGVKD.

The count of this clone is one. The chain has TRBV5-8 and TRBJ2-1, with D maybe TRBD2 (6 bases). Germline V lookup: CDR1 SGHTS, CDR2 YDEGEE. V gave up 3 bases and J gave up 12 bases, with 16 bases separating them. The CDR3 covers 13 residues. The CDR3 bases are TGTGCCAGCAGCTCCGGGCTCAGAGCGGGGCAGTTCTTC. It yields the protein CASSSGLRAGQFF.

J is TRBJ2-1 and V is TRBV29-1; 9 bases line up with TRBD1. The CDR3 is made up of 14 amino acids. The junction had 5 bases not matched to a gene; V was cut back by 5 bases and J by 3 bases. Per germline, CDR1 SQVTM and CDR2 ANQGSEA. CDR3 sequence: CSVTPGQGYNEQFF. The CDR3 coding sequence is TGCAGCGTTACCCCGGGACAGGGCTACAATGAGCAGTTCTTC.

The V and J genes are TRBV9 and TRBJ1-1; 7 nucleotides line up with TRBD1. CDR1 SGDLS and CDR2 YYNGEE come from the germline V gene. V was pared by 1 base and J by 0 bases, with 6 bases of the junction left unmatched. This CDR3 has 16 residues. For the CDR3, the DNA is TGTGCCAGCAGCGTATTGCCCGGGACAGTGAACACTGAAGCTTTCTTT. This translates into CASSVLPGTVNTEAFF.